This paragraph covers one TCR beta chain sequence. Its specificity is not known. TCRdb's table, derived via immunoSEQ multiplex PCR, lists solely in-frame clones and lacks some. The sample lists tens of thousands of clones, roughly 93% occurring once. Specified time point: newly diagnosed, previously untreated cHL patient sample. Newly diagnosed, untreated classical Hodgkin lymphoma PBMCs provided comparison. CDR3 length equals 14 residues. Germline assignment: CDR1 SGHKS and CDR2 YYEKEE (reference sequence). Trimming removed 3 bases at V and 1 base at J, with 10 bases between. The sample belongs to a study of PD-1 blockade in classical Hodgkin lymphoma. General study results and limits: Relapsed/refractory patients reportedly had the lowest baseline TCR diversity, below newly diagnosed patients, who were below healthy donors. What caused the repertoire differences, perhaps disease activity or prior therapy, remains undefined.

The TCR comes from a human donor with classical Hodgkin lymphoma. The chain couples TRBV5-5 to TRBJ1-1; D not certain. Material: peripheral blood mononuclear cells (PBMCs). CDR3 bases: TGTGCCAGCAGCTCTGGGGTCCGGAACACTGAAGCTTTCTTT. Amino acids: CASSSGVRNTEAFF.